This is a list of T cell receptor beta chains from one sample in a study of Ad26.COV2.S vaccination and SARS-CoV-2 variants. Measured with immunoSEQ multiplex PCR; TCRdb has only the in-frame clones, and not every one. The profile shows 300,000 to 350,000 clones, more than 85% of them singletons. The specimen was peripheral blood, collected in a trial of Ad26.COV2.S vaccine versus placebo. Receptor source: a person between 18 and 60 years old who received the Ad26.COV2.S COVID-19 vaccine or a placebo. CDR3s include the opening cysteine and the closing phenylalanine or tryptophan. The order of the fields is J gene, V gene, D gene, CDR3 protein. The D gene is left open where the match is weak.

TRBJ2-2,TRBV5-1,.,CASSLVMAPTGELFF
TRBJ2-4,TRBV24-1,.,CATSDSSGLTPIQYF
TRBJ1-2,TRBV4-1,.,CASSQDLSGGYTF
TRBJ2-7,TRBV5-1,.,CASSSQGYEQYF
TRBJ2-5,TRBV7-9,.,CASSLGSGEETQYF
TRBJ2-3,TRBV5-1,.,CASSVTGRRTDTQYF
TRBJ2-2,TRBV28,TRBD1,CASRTGGFTGELFF
TRBJ2-7,TRBV14,TRBD2,CASSQGTSGRYEQYF
TRBJ2-3,TRBV9,.,CASSVVEGGPTDTQYF
TRBJ2-2,TRBV6-2/TRBV6-3,.,CASSRAPNTGELFF
TRBJ2-5,TRBV29-1,.,CSVIDSGRQETQYF
TRBJ2-1,TRBV28,TRBD2,CASSSRTSAISYNEQFF
TRBJ2-5,TRBV30,.,CAWSPQETQYF
TRBJ2-1,TRBV28,TRBD1,CASSLTGATYNEQFF
TRBJ1-5,TRBV5-6,TRBD1,CASSLGTGGRPQHF
TRBJ1-5,TRBV7-2,TRBD1,CASSQRGQGSGQPQHF
TRBJ1-6,TRBV15,.,CATSRDYGGSDSPLHF
TRBJ1-5,TRBV5-8,.,CASSLSIWGSNQPQHF
TRBJ1-1,TRBV12-3/TRBV12-4,.,CASNPSGSTEAFF
TRBJ1-6,TRBV19,.,CASSAGTHSPLHF
TRBJ2-3,TRBV19,TRBD2,CASSTRTSGTDTQYF
TRBJ2-1,TRBV4-2,TRBD2,CASSQDGLAVAGNEQFF